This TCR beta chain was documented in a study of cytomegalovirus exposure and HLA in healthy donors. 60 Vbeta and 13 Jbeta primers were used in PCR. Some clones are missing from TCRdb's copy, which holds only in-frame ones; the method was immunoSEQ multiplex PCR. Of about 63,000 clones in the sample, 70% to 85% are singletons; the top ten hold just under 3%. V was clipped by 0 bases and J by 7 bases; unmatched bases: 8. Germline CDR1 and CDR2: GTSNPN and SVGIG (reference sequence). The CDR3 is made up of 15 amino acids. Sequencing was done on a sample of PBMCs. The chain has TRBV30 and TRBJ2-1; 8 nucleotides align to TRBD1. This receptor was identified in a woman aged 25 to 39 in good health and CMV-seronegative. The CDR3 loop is CAWSVPGGRLNEQFF. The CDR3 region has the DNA TGTGCCTGGAGTGTACCAGGGGGCAGGTTGAATGAGCAGTTCTTC.